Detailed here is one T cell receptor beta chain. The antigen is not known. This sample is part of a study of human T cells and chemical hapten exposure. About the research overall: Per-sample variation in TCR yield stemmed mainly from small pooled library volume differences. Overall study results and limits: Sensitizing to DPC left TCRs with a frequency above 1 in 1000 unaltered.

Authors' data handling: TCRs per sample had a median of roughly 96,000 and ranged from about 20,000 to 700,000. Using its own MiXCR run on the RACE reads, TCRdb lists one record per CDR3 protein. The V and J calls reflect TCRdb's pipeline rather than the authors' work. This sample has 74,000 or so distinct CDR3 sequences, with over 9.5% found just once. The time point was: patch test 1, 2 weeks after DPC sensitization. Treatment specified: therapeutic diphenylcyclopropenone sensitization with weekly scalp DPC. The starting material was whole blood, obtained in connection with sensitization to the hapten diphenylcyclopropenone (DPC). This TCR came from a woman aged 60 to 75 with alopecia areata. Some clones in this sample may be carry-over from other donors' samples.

Here the CDR3 reads CASSLDTISTDTQYF. In DNA form, the CDR3 reads TGTGCCAGCAGCCTGGACACTATTAGCACAGATACGCAGTATTTT. The chain couples TRBV3-1 to TRBJ2-3, with TRBD1 as a possible D gene (5 bases). The V end lost 4 bases, the J end lost 0 bases, and 11 bases lay between the germline ends. The CDR3 is 15 amino acids. CDR1 is LGHDT and CDR2 is YNNKEL in the germline V gene (reference sequence).